The 2 T cell receptor beta chains below all came from one sample that was sequenced in a study of cytomegalovirus exposure and HLA in healthy donors. Researchers ran the PCR with 60 Vbeta and 13 Jbeta primers. Repertoires were generated with immunoSEQ multiplex PCR, while TCRdb's copy carries only in-frame clones and drops some. The top ten clones hold 2% to 2.5% of a sample with some 150,000 clones, around 72% of them seen once. The sequenced sample consisted of PBMCs. The source is a man in his forties in good health and CMV-seronegative.

The DNA of the CDR3 is TGTGCCAGCAGCTTAACAGGGAGCGGGGGGCGGAATGAGCAGTTCTTC. Translating gives CASSLTGSGGRNEQFF. The chain combines TRBV7-3 with TRBJ2-1; TRBD2 matches at 9 bases. V gave up 0 bases and J gave up 7 bases; unmatched junction bases: 7. The germline gives CDR1 SGHTA, CDR2 FQGTGA. There are 16 residues in the CDR3.

The chain joins TRBV7-2 to TRBJ1-2, with a weak D call TRBD1 (5 bases). The CDR3 runs 17 residues. Per the germline V gene, CDR1 is SGHTA and CDR2 is FQGNSA. The ends were cut back, 2 bases at V and 4 bases at J, with 20 bases in the middle. The CDR3 reads CASSLKRQGVNSYGYTF. CDR3 coding DNA: TGTGCCAGCAGCTTAAAGAGGCAGGGCGTTAATAGCTATGGCTACACCTTC.